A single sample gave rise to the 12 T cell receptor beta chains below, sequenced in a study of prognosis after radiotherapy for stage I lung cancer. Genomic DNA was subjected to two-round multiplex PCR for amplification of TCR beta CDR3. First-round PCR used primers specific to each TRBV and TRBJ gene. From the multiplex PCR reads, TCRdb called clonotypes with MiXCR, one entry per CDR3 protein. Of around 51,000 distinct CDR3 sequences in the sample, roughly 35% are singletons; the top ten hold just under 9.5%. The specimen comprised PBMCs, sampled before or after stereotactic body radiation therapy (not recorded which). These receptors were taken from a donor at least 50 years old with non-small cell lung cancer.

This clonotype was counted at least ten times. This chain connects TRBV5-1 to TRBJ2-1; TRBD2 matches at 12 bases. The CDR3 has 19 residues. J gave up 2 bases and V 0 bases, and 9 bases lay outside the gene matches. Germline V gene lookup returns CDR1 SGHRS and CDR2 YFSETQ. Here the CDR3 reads CASSLASGRALVTYNEQFF. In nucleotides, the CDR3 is TGCGCCAGCAGCTTGGCTAGCGGGAGGGCCCTAGTCACCTACAATGAGCAGTTCTTC.

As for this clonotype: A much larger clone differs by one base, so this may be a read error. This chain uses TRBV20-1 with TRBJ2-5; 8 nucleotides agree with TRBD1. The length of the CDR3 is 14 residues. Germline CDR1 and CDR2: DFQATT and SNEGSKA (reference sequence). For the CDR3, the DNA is TGCAGTGCTAGAGATCTCAGGGGGCGGACAATATCCAGTTTC. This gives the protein CSARDLRGRTISSF.

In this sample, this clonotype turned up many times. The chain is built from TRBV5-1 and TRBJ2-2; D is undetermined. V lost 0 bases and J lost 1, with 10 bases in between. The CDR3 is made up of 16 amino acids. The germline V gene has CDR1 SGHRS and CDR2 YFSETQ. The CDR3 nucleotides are TGCGCCAGCAGCTTGGAGGGTCTAATGAACACCGGGGAGCTGTTTTTT. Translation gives CASSLEGLMNTGELFF.

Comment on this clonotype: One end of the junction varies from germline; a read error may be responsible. The CDR3 DNA sequence: TGTGCCAGCAGTCGGTACACGGGTTATCAGCCCCAGCACTTT. It codes for CASSRYTGYQPQHF. V gene TRBV6-1 combines with J gene TRBJ1-5; D gene unclear. From germline, CDR1 is MNHNS and CDR2 SASEGT. This CDR3 has 14 amino acids.

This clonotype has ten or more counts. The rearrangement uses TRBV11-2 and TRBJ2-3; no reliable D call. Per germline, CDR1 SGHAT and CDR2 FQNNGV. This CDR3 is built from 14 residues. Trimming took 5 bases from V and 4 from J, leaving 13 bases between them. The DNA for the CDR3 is TGTGCCAGCAGCCCCGGGCAGTTAGCAGATACGCAGTATTTT. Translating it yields CASSPGQLADTQYF.

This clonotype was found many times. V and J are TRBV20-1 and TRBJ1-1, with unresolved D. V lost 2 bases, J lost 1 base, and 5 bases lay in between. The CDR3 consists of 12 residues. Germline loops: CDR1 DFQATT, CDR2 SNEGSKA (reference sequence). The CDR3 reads CSARLRNTEAFF. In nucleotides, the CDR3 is TGCAGTGCTAGATTACGGAACACTGAAGCTTTCTTT.

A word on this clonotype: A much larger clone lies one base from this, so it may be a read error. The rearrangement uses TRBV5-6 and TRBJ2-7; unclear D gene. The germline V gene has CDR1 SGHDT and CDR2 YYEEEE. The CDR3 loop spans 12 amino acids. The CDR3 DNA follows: TGTTCCAGCAGCTTGGGCACCTACGAGCAGTACTTC. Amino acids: CSSSLGTYEQYF.

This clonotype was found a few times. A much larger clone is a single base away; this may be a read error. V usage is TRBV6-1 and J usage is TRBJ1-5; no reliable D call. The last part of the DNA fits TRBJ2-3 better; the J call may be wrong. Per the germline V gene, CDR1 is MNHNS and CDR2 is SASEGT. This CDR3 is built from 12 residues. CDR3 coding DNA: TGTGCCAGCAGTGAAGATGACACTTCACAGTATTTT. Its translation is CASSEDDTSQYF.

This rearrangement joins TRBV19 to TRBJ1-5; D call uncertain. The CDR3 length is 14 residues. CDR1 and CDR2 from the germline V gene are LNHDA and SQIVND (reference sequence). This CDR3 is CESSIVFLRTPQHF. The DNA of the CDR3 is TGTGAAAGTAGTATAGTCTTCCTCAGGACGCCCCAGCATTTT. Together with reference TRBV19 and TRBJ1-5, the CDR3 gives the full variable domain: DGGITQSPKYLFRKEGQNVTLSCEQNLNHDAMYWYRQDPGQGLRLIYYSQIVNDFQKGDIAEGYSVSREKKESFPLTVTSAQKNPTAFYLCESSIVFLRTPQHFGDGTRLSIL.

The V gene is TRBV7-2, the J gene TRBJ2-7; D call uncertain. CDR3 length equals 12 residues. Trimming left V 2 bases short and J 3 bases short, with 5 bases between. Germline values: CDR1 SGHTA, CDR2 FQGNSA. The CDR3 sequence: CASSLFSYEQYF. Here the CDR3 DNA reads TGTGCCAGCAGCTTATTCAGCTACGAGCAGTACTTC.

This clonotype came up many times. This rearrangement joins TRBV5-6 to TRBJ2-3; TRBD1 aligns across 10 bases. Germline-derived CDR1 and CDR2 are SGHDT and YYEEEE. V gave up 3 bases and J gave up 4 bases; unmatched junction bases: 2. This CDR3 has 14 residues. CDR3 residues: CASSWDRGSDTQYF. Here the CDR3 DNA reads TGTGCCAGCAGCTGGGACAGGGGTTCAGATACGCAGTATTTT. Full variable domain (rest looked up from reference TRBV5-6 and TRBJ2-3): DAGVTQSPTHLIKTRGQQVTLRCSPKSGHDTVSWYQQALGQGPQFIFQYYEEEERQRGNFPDRFSGHQFPNYSSELNVNALLLGDSALYLCASSWDRGSDTQYFGPGTRLTVL.

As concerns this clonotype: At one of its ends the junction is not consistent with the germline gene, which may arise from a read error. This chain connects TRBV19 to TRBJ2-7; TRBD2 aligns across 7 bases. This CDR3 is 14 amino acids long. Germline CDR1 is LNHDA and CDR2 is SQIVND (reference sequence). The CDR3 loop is CASKLEAGVYELYF. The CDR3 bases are TGTGCCAGTAAGTTGGAGGCGGGAGTCTACGAGCTGTACTTC.